The 7 T cell receptor beta chains listed next were all sequenced from one sample in a study of human T cells and chemical hapten exposure (dated by TCRdb to about 2021). According to the study, the label for this sample's time point signals: patch test 2, 6 weeks after DPC sensitization. The sample's treatment or condition label, in plain terms: therapeutic diphenylcyclopropenone sensitization with weekly scalp DPC. The library was prepared using RACE. Sequencer: NextSeq 500. The raw public reads went through TCRdb reprocessing: fastp at Q25, MiXCR clone calling, in-frame beta chains kept. Here each entry gathers all rows of one CDR3 protein and keeps the most common genes and DNA. This sample has 80,000 to 95,000 distinct CDR3 sequences in its table, and approximately 9.9% of those were observed once. The top ten constitute roughly 2.2% of the sample. The sample here was whole blood, taken in connection with sensitization to the hapten diphenylcyclopropenone (DPC). Receptor source: a man between 35 and 55 years old with alopecia areata. Some clones in this sample may be carry-over from other donors' samples.

This clonotype was counted only a few times. The rearrangement joins TRBV27 to TRBJ2-7, with 11 bases matching TRBD2. The germline gives CDR1 MNHEY, CDR2 SMNVEV (reference sequence). This CDR3 is built from 16 residues. V trimming: 8 bases; J trimming: 3 bases; junction bases outside the gene matches: 12. The CDR3 reads CASERSSGRKDYEQYF. The CDR3 DNA sequence: TGTGCCAGCGAGAGGTCTAGCGGGAGGAAGGACTACGAGCAGTACTTC.

The genes are TRBV7-2 and TRBJ2-1, with a tentative D call TRBD1 (5 bases). This CDR3 has 14 amino acids. V was shortened by 2 bases and J by 8 bases, with 13 bases between the two germline ends. Germline CDR1 is SGHTA and CDR2 is FQGNSA. CDR3 bases: TGTGCCAGCAGCTTAATGTGGGGCCCGGATGAGCAGTTCTTC. This translates into CASSLMWGPDEQFF.

This sequence joins TRBV10-3 and TRBJ2-7; unclear D gene. Trimming removed 4 bases at V and 2 bases at J, with 6 bases between. CDR3 size: 12 residues. Germline V CDR1 and CDR2: ENHRY, SYGVKD. CDR3 protein: CAISGRAYEQYF. The CDR3 DNA sequence: TGTGCCATCAGTGGCAGAGCCTACGAGCAGTACTTC.

This clonotype has just a few counts. V gene TRBV3-1 combines with J gene TRBJ1-4; maybe TRBD1 (5 bases). The CDR3 runs 12 residues. V was cut by 4 bases and J by 9 bases, with 9 bases left in between. Germline CDR1 and CDR2: LGHDT and YNNKEL (reference sequence). The CDR3 DNA is TGTGCCAGCAGCCCAGAGGGACAAAAACTGTTTTTT. This codes for CASSPEGQKLFF. The entire variable domain, with the rest obtained from reference TRBV3-1 and TRBJ1-4, is as follows: DTAVSQTPKYLVTQMGNDKSIKCEQNLGHDTMYWYKQDSKKFLKIMFSYNNKELIINETVPNRFSPKSPDKAHLNLHINSLELGDSAVYFCASSPEGQKLFFGSGTQLSVL.

This clonotype was observed many times. The gene calls are TRBV6-5 and TRBJ2-7, with 7 nucleotides matching TRBD1. V shed 2 bases, J shed 3 bases, and the junction held 4 bases outside the gene matches. CDR1 and CDR2 (germline): MNHEY, SVGAGI. CDR3 size: 14 residues. CDR3 residues: CASSYATGYYEQYF. As DNA, the CDR3 is TGTGCCAGCAGTTACGCGACAGGGTACTACGAGCAGTACTTC.

This clonotype was seen more than once but under ten times. The V gene is TRBV20-1, the J gene TRBJ2-3; the D is unclear. Trimming cost V 0 bases and J 2 bases, with 9 bases left between them. Germline V gene lookup returns CDR1 DFQATT and CDR2 SNEGSKA (reference sequence). CDR3 length: 14 amino acids. The CDR3: CSARDHYDTDTQYF. For the CDR3, the DNA is TGCAGTGCTAGAGATCACTATGACACAGATACGCAGTATTTT.

This clonotype was recorded a few times. Here the CDR3 reads CASTHADYGYTF. As DNA, the CDR3 is TGTGCCAGCACCCATGCTGACTATGGCTACACCTTC. The chain recombines TRBV18 with TRBJ1-2; D is undetermined. The CDR3 contains 12 residues. V lost 8 bases and J lost 3, with 10 bases in between. The germline V gene encodes CDR1 KGHSH and CDR2 LQKENI.